The next 14 T cell receptor beta chains were all read from a single sample in a study of PD-1 blockade in classical Hodgkin lymphoma. TCRdb keeps only in-frame clones here, not all; method: immunoSEQ multiplex PCR. Of some 24,000 clones listed, roughly four fifths were seen once; the top ten hold 6.2%. Time point: cycle 4 day 1 (C4D1), after five to seven weeks of nivolumab. Each and every patient relapsed after autologous stem cell transplantation, and patients got differing brentuximab vedotin exposure. Sample: peripheral blood mononuclear cells (PBMCs), taken before the fourth cycle of nivolumab. The receptors shown here come from a human donor with classical Hodgkin lymphoma.

Written as DNA, the CDR3 is TGTGCCAGCTCATTGGACAGGGTAAGCGGCTACACCTTC. Encoded protein: CASSLDRVSGYTF. The chain joins TRBV18 to TRBJ1-2; TRBD1 matches at 8 bases. The CDR3 sequence is 13 residues long. The germline V gene has CDR1 KGHSH and CDR2 LQKENI. J lost 8 bases, V lost 5 bases, and 7 bases had no gene match.

This rearrangement joins TRBV5-5 to TRBJ2-3; 8 bases fit TRBD2. Trimming cost V 1 base and J 4 bases; bases outside gene matches: 2. The germline gives CDR1 SGHKS, CDR2 YYEKEE (reference sequence). CDR3 length: 14 residues. The CDR3, as DNA: TGTGCCAGCAGCTTGAGCGGGAGCGCAGATACGCAGTATTTT. Its translation is CASSLSGSADTQYF.

The V call is TRBV19, the J call TRBJ2-6; possible D gene TRBD2, 5 bases. The CDR3 covers 15 residues. Germline-derived CDR1 and CDR2 are LNHDA and SQIVND (reference sequence). Trimming shortened V by 5 bases and J by 1 base, and 9 bases separated the two germline ends. CDR3 region: CASSRLTSGANVLTF. The CDR3 nucleotides read TGTGCCAGTAGTCGACTAACTTCTGGGGCCAACGTCCTGACTTTC. Combining the CDR3 with reference TRBV19 and TRBJ2-6 gives the whole variable domain DGGITQSPKYLFRKEGQNVTLSCEQNLNHDAMYWYRQDPGQGLRLIYYSQIVNDFQKGDIAEGYSVSREKKESFPLTVTSAQKNPTAFYLCASSRLTSGANVLTFGAGSRLTVL.

The rearrangement uses TRBV4-1 and TRBJ1-2, with D possibly TRBD1 on 6 matching bases. Germline values: CDR1 MGHRA, CDR2 YSYEKL. CDR3 length equals 14 residues. V was cut by 5 bases and J by 8 bases, with 18 bases left in between. CDR3 in amino acids: CASSTQGGVGGYTF. CDR3 nucleotides: TGCGCCAGCAGCACTCAAGGGGGGGTGGGAGGCTACACCTTC.

J is TRBJ2-5 and V is TRBV28; D perhaps matches TRBD2 (7 bases). Looked up from germline, CDR1 is MDHEN and CDR2 is SYDVKM. Trimming left V 3 bases short and J 7 bases short, with 18 bases between. The CDR3 is made up of 15 amino acids. The CDR3 here is CASSFSSRGGGTQYF. CDR3 DNA: TGTGCCAGCAGTTTCTCATCCAGGGGCGGGGGGACCCAGTACTTC.

For this clone: Germline is not matched at one junction end, which may reflect a read error. Other DNA sequences in this specimen translate into the identical CDR3. The chain has TRBV19 and TRBJ2-2; 9 bases fit TRBD2. Germline CDR1 is LNHDA and CDR2 is SQIVND (reference sequence). The CDR3 covers 16 residues. CDR3 sequence: CASSILSGRTGGELFF. CDR3 DNA sequence: TGCGCCAGTAGTATTCTTAGCGGGAGAACGGGCGGGGAGCTGTTTTTT.

Turning to this clone: The same CDR3 can be traced to other DNA sequences in this sample. The chain couples TRBV30 to TRBJ2-6; D is unresolved. Trimming shortened V by 1 base and J by 4 bases, and 14 bases separated the two germline ends. CDR1 and CDR2 from the germline V gene are GTSNPN and SVGIG (reference sequence). The CDR3 has 16 residues. The CDR3 bases are TGTGCCTGGAGTGCCCCTCAAGGGAACGGGGCCAACGTCCTGACTTTC. Translated: CAWSAPQGNGANVLTF.

This sequence joins TRBV4-1 and TRBJ2-2; D gene uncertain. The V and J ends lost 2 bases and 2 bases respectively, with 6 bases between them. Germline values: CDR1 MGHRA, CDR2 YSYEKL. CDR3 length: 14 amino acids. This CDR3 is CASSQYKNTGELFF. The CDR3 DNA follows: TGCGCCAGCAGCCAATACAAAAACACCGGGGAGCTGTTTTTT.

The J gene is TRBJ1-6, the V gene TRBV7-2, with D perhaps matching TRBD1 (5 bases). Trimming removed 8 bases at V and 9 bases at J, with 17 bases between. The CDR3 has 14 residues. CDR1 is SGHTA and CDR2 is FQGNSA in the germline V gene. CDR3 residues: CASAPGGAGSPLHF. The CDR3 region has the DNA TGTGCCAGCGCTCCTGGAGGGGCTGGTTCACCCCTCCACTTT.

The rearrangement uses TRBV13 and TRBJ2-3, with D maybe TRBD2 (5 bases). The CDR3 runs to 13 residues. V gave up 10 bases and J gave up 2 bases, with 13 bases separating them. CDR1 and CDR2 (germline): PRHDT, FYEKMQ (reference sequence). The CDR3: CATSGPTTDTQYF. CDR3 sequence (DNA): TGTGCCACGAGCGGTCCTACCACAGATACGCAGTATTTT. The full variable domain, with the rest looked up from reference TRBV13 and TRBJ2-3, is AAGVIQSPRHLIKEKRETATLKCYPIPRHDTVYWYQQGPGQDPQFLISFYEKMQSDKGSIPDRFSAQQFSDYHSELNMSSLELGDSALYFCATSGPTTDTQYFGPGTRLTVL.

The chain has TRBV7-2 and TRBJ1-5; D is unresolved. CDR3 length: 13 amino acids. Germline values: CDR1 SGHTA, CDR2 FQGNSA. Deletions cut 5 bases from V and 5 bases from J, with 10 bases between. The chain's CDR3 is CASSPGWDQPQHF. The CDR3, as DNA: TGTGCCAGCAGCCCAGGTTGGGATCAGCCCCAGCATTTT. Looking up the rest from reference TRBV7-2 and TRBJ1-5 gives the full variable domain: GAGVSQSPSNKVTEKGKDVELRCDPISGHTALYWYRQSLGQGLEFLIYFQGNSAPDKSGLPSDRFSAERTGGSVSTLTIQRTQQEDSAVYLCASSPGWDQPQHFGDGTRLSIL.

The chain recombines TRBV18 with TRBJ1-1; no definite D call. V lost 1 base to trimming and J lost 3 bases, with 12 bases between them. CDR1 is KGHSH and CDR2 is LQKENI in the germline V gene. The CDR3 runs to 15 residues. Here the CDR3 DNA reads TGTGCCAGCTCACCACTTGTCAGTTTTGACACTGAAGCTTTCTTT. Residues: CASSPLVSFDTEAFF.

V usage is TRBV28 and J usage is TRBJ1-6; TRBD1 aligns across 8 bases. Per the germline V gene, CDR1 is MDHEN and CDR2 is SYDVKM. V was pared by 7 bases and J by 6 bases, with 23 bases of the junction left unmatched. There are 20 residues in the CDR3. CDR3 DNA sequence: TGTGCCAGCAAAGAAAGTAGTCGACAGGGGCCCTATCGATTTAATTCACCCCTCCACTTT. It codes for CASKESSRQGPYRFNSPLHF.

The chain has TRBV5-4 and TRBJ2-3, with TRBD2 matching over 11 bases. The CDR3 totals 16 residues. Looked up from germline, CDR1 is SGHNT and CDR2 is YYREEE (reference sequence). With 4 bases clipped from V and 0 bases from J, the junction kept 4 bases outside the gene matches. The CDR3 DNA reads TGTGCCAGCAGCCTGGGACTAGCGGTTAGCACAGATACGCAGTATTTT. Translation: CASSLGLAVSTDTQYF.